These T cell receptor beta chains were read from a single sample in a study of blood T cell repertoires in COVID-19. Assay used: immunoSEQ multiplex PCR; TCRdb lists only in-frame clones, some missing. The sample has around 65,000 clones; roughly 80% are singletons. Sequencing was done on a sample of peripheral blood. The receptors were sampled from a man in his fifties or sixties with acute or convalescent COVID-19. CDR3s include the opening cysteine and the closing phenylalanine or tryptophan. A D gene is named only where the DNA matches it firmly. Size values are once, few and many counts, or a class for expanded clones, and some rows have none.

v_call	clone_size	j_call	d_call	cdr3_length	cdr3_aa	cdr3_nt
TRBV13	-	TRBJ2-4	TRBD2	17	CASSGRTSGSMGNIQYF	TGTGCCAGCAGCGGACGGACTAGCGGGAGCATGGGAAACATTCAGTACTTC
TRBV4-3	-	TRBJ2-3	TRBD1	18	CASSPHLMGTTGGDTQYF	TGCGCCAGCAGCCCCCATTTAATGGGTACAACAGGGGGAGATACGCAGTATTTT
TRBV5-6	-	TRBJ2-7	TRBD2	17	CASSLTGLAFSSYEQYF	TGTGCCAGCAGCTTGACGGGACTAGCTTTTAGCTCCTACGAGCAGTACTTC
TRBV18	-	TRBJ2-7	-	13	CASSPTVTYEQYF	TGTGCCAGCTCGCCTACAGTTACCTACGAGCAGTACTTC
TRBV3-1/TRBV3-2	-	TRBJ1-1	-	13	CASKDVGGTEAFF	TGTGCCAGCAAGGACGTGGGAGGGACTGAAGCTTTCTTT
TRBV18	-	TRBJ2-5	-	13	CASSMNRQETQYF	TGTGCCAGCTCCATGAACAGGCAAGAGACCCAGTACTTC
TRBV24-1	few	TRBJ1-5	-	12	CATGGAGQPQHF	TGTGCCACCGGGGGGGCTGGTCAGCCCCAGCATTTT
TRBV5-1	-	TRBJ2-5	-	14	CASSLRGSQETQYF	TGCGCCAGCAGCTTAAGAGGATCGCAAGAGACCCAGTACTTC
TRBV18	few	TRBJ2-3	TRBD2	14	CASSPGLAADTQYF	TGTGCCAGCTCACCCGGACTAGCGGCAGATACGCAGTATTTT
TRBV11-2	-	TRBJ2-7	-	14	CASSDPGRSYEQYF	TGTGCCAGCAGTGACCCAGGGAGGTCCTACGAGCAGTACTTC
TRBV6-5	-	TRBJ2-7	TRBD2	13	CASRLAGAHEQYF	TGTGCCTCCAGACTAGCGGGAGCCCACGAGCAGTACTTC
TRBV19	once	TRBJ2-7	TRBD1	15	CASSTQQGMADEQYF	TGTGCCAGTAGTACCCAACAGGGGATGGCGGACGAGCAGTACTTC
TRBV7-9	few	TRBJ1-5	-	14	CASSFSIGNQPQHF	TGTGCCAGCAGCTTCTCGATAGGCAATCAGCCCCAGCATTTT
TRBV10-3	-	TRBJ2-7	TRBD1	15	CAISSTTGGPAEQYF	TGTGCCATCAGTTCCACGACAGGGGGCCCAGCCGAGCAGTACTTC
TRBV11-2	-	TRBJ2-7	TRBD2	15	CASIKTSGMSGEQYF	TGTGCCAGCATCAAGACTAGCGGGATGTCTGGGGAGCAGTACTTC
TRBV24-1	-	TRBJ2-1	TRBD2	16	CATSGSRREGYNEQFF	TGTGCCACCAGTGGAAGTCGGCGGGAGGGATACAATGAGCAGTTCTTC
TRBV20-1	-	TRBJ2-7	-	11	CSARGGYEQYF	TGCAGTGCTAGGGGAGGTTACGAGCAGTACTTC
TRBV2	-	TRBJ2-5	TRBD1	14	CASRDSDRERTQYF	TGTGCCAGCAGGGACTCGGACAGGGAGCGGACCCAGTACTTC
TRBV6-5	-	TRBJ2-1	-	12	CASTNLGSRQFF	TGTGCCAGCACTAATCTAGGGAGTCGGCAGTTCTTC
TRBV5-1	-	TRBJ2-3	TRBD2	16	CASSIAPSGSVDTQYF	TGCGCCAGCAGCATCGCTCCTAGCGGGAGCGTGGATACGCAGTATTTT
TRBV10-2	-	TRBJ1-4	TRBD1	15	CASSDRTGRDVKLFF	TGCGCCAGCAGTGACCGGACAGGGCGGGACGTAAAACTGTTTTTT
TRBV28	-	TRBJ1-1	TRBD1	14	CASSPDRDSGKAFF	TGTGCCAGCAGTCCCGACCGGGACAGTGGTAAAGCTTTCTTT
TRBV5-1	-	TRBJ2-1	-	12	CASTGTPNEQFF	TGCGCCAGCACCGGGACTCCTAATGAGCAGTTCTTC
TRBV18	-	TRBJ1-2	TRBD1	15	CASSHGSDRAYGYTF	TGTGCCAGCTCCCACGGATCGGACAGGGCTTATGGCTACACCTTC
TRBV6-1	-	TRBJ2-7	TRBD2	16	CASSGPGLAETTKQYF	TGTGCCAGCAGTGGTCCCGGACTAGCGGAGACTACGAAGCAGTACTTC
TRBV3-1/TRBV3-2	-	TRBJ1-4	-	16	CASSQDQAGPNEKLFF	TGTGCCAGCAGCCAAGATCAGGCAGGGCCCAATGAAAAACTGTTTTTT
TRBV29-1	-	TRBJ1-1	-	13	CSVRGNMNTEAFF	TGCAGCGTCAGGGGCAACATGAACACTGAAGCTTTCTTT
TRBV7-3	-	TRBJ2-1	TRBD1	14	CASSPGQDYNEQFF	TGTGCCAGCAGCCCAGGACAGGACTACAATGAGCAGTTCTTC
TRBV28	-	TRBJ2-7	TRBD1	15	CASSRGSGQRYEQYF	TGTGCCAGCAGCAGAGGTTCGGGACAGAGGTACGAGCAGTACTTC
TRBV5-4	-	TRBJ2-7	TRBD1	16	CASSAKDRRNSYEQYF	TGTGCCAGCAGCGCAAAGGACAGGAGAAATTCCTACGAGCAGTACTTC
TRBV5-1	-	TRBJ2-2	TRBD1	16	CASSFAGGENTGELFF	TGCGCCAGCAGCTTCGCAGGGGGCGAGAACACCGGGGAGCTGTTTTTT
TRBV19	-	TRBJ1-5	TRBD1	18	CASSIRLGGRGQGQPQHF	TGTGCCAGTAGTATACGTCTCGGGGGCAGGGGGCAGGGTCAGCCCCAGCATTTT
TRBV30	-	TRBJ2-1	-	14	CAWRGSSPYNEQFF	TGTGCCTGGAGGGGTAGTAGCCCCTACAATGAGCAGTTCTTC
TRBV5-1	-	TRBJ2-7	TRBD2	15	CASSLMGGSYYEQYF	TGCGCCAGCAGCTTGATGGGCGGGAGCTACTACGAGCAGTACTTC
TRBV18	once	TRBJ1-1	-	13	CASSPNRDTEAFF	TGTGCCAGCTCGCCCAACAGGGACACTGAAGCTTTCTTT
TRBV4-1	few	TRBJ1-6	-	16	CASSQGWQTIDSPLHF	TGCGCCAGCAGCCAAGGATGGCAGACAATCGATTCACCCCTCCACTTT
TRBV10-3	-	TRBJ2-7	TRBD2	16	CAISEGLGGYSYEQYF	TGTGCCATCAGTGAGGGACTGGGGGGGTACTCCTACGAGCAGTACTTC
TRBV19	-	TRBJ2-2	TRBD2	16	CASTPRGGKNTGELFF	TGTGCCAGTACCCCGCGCGGGGGTAAGAACACCGGGGAGCTGTTTTTT
TRBV4-2	-	TRBJ1-3	-	16	CASSQESRTSGNTIYF	TGTGCCAGCAGCCAAGAATCTCGGACATCTGGAAACACCATATATTTT
TRBV25-1	-	TRBJ2-3	-	11	CASTPGDTQYF	TGTGCCAGCACCCCTGGCGATACGCAGTATTTT
TRBV2	-	TRBJ2-1	TRBD2	14	CASNLEREGNEQFF	TGTGCCAGCAATCTTGAGCGGGAGGGCAATGAGCAGTTCTTC
TRBV5-5	-	TRBJ1-2	TRBD1	14	CASSYGTANYGYTF	TGTGCCAGCAGCTACGGGACAGCTAACTATGGCTACACCTTC
TRBV27	-	TRBJ1-2	TRBD1	15	CASRNLVGQGSGYTF	TGTGCCAGCAGAAACCTAGTGGGACAGGGTAGCGGCTACACCTTC
TRBV24-1	-	TRBJ2-1	TRBD1	15	CATSDAGQGYNEQFF	TGTGCCACCAGTGATGCGGGACAGGGATACAATGAGCAGTTCTTC
TRBV30	-	TRBJ2-7	-	12	CAWSGSSSEQYF	TGTGCCTGGAGTGGGAGTTCCTCCGAGCAGTACTTC
TRBV28	-	TRBJ2-5	TRBD2	16	CASTTPGGRRGETQYF	TGTGCCAGCACCACGCCGGGCGGGAGGCGGGGGGAGACCCAGTACTTC
TRBV6-5	-	TRBJ2-7	TRBD2	15	CASSSGLAGDYEQYF	TGTGCCAGCAGCTCCGGACTAGCGGGAGACTACGAGCAGTACTTC
TRBV29-1	-	TRBJ1-5	-	13	CSVRGGDNQPQHF	TGCAGCGTTAGGGGGGGTGACAATCAGCCCCAGCATTTT
TRBV9	-	TRBJ1-1	TRBD1	18	CASSARGGTGAEGTEAFF	TGTGCCAGCAGCGCTCGAGGGGGAACAGGGGCGGAAGGCACTGAAGCTTTCTTT
TRBV10-1	few	TRBJ2-5	TRBD1	17	CASSPQPGQGIIETQYF	TGCGCCAGCAGCCCCCAACCGGGACAGGGTATTATTGAGACCCAGTACTTC
TRBV7-9	once	TRBJ2-5	TRBD1	12	CASSYRGETQYF	TGTGCCAGCAGCTACAGGGGGGAGACCCAGTACTTC
TRBV5-1	-	TRBJ1-3	-	18	CASSLRGGRGRSGNTIYF	TGCGCCAGCAGCCTTCGCGGGGGGCGCGGAAGGTCTGGAAACACCATATATTTT
TRBV28	-	TRBJ1-1	-	14	CASRVGSPNTEAFF	TGTGCCAGCAGGGTCGGTAGCCCGAACACTGAAGCTTTCTTT
TRBV7-2	-	TRBJ2-1	-	14	CASSSVISYNEQFF	TGTGCCAGCAGCTCGGTTATTAGTTACAATGAGCAGTTCTTC
TRBV5-1	-	TRBJ2-1	TRBD2	18	CASSLKPGLALLYNEQFF	TGCGCCAGCAGCTTAAAACCGGGACTAGCCTTACTCTACAATGAGCAGTTCTTC